These 5 T cell receptor beta chains came from one sample sequenced in a study of blood T cell repertoires in COVID-19. TCRdb keeps only in-frame clones here, not all; method: immunoSEQ multiplex PCR. The data contain over 200,000 clones, about 89% of them singletons. The sample consisted of PBMCs or T cells enriched from blood (not recorded which). Source of these receptors: a human donor in a cohort exposed to, infected with or recovered from COVID-19 (not recorded which). The donor label of this sample is uncertain.

This sequence joins TRBV4-1 and TRBJ2-5; D not resolved. Looked up from germline, CDR1 is MGHRA and CDR2 is YSYEKL. Deletions cut 2 bases from V and 3 bases from J, with 7 bases between. This CDR3 has 13 residues. The CDR3 protein is CASSQTAEETQYF. The CDR3, as DNA: TGCGCCAGCAGCCAAACCGCGGAAGAGACCCAGTACTTC.

The CDR3 region is CASSQEIRQGGYTF. CDR3 nucleotide sequence: TGCGCCAGCAGCCAAGAGATTCGACAGGGTGGCTACACCTTC. The rearrangement joins TRBV4-3 to TRBJ1-2; TRBD1 matches 7 bases. The CDR3 sequence is 14 residues long. Germline trimming cut 0 bases from V and 7 bases from J; bases unmatched to any gene: 5. CDR1 and CDR2 from the germline V gene are LGHNA and YSLEER.

The chain has TRBV18 and TRBJ2-7; 8 bases map to TRBD1. Per the germline V gene, CDR1 is KGHSH and CDR2 is LQKENI. J gave up 3 bases and V 3 bases, and 10 bases lay outside the gene matches. The CDR3 extends over 16 amino acids. CDR3 bases: TGTGCCAGCTCACCGATCTTGACAGGGGACCGCTACGAGCAGTACTTC. Its translation is CASSPILTGDRYEQYF.

The CDR3 region has the DNA TGTGCCAGCAGCCCTCCGAGACTAGCGGGGGGAAGCACAGATACGCAGTATTTT. Amino acids: CASSPPRLAGGSTDTQYF. The chain employs TRBV7-3 and TRBJ2-3, with 13 bases lining up with TRBD2. Germline values: CDR1 SGHTA, CDR2 FQGTGA. The CDR3 contains 18 residues. V shed 5 bases and J 0 bases; nucleotides not matched to a gene: 8.

The rearrangement joins TRBV7-2 to TRBJ1-6, with TRBD1 matching over 8 bases. Trimming took 5 bases from V and 8 from J; bases not matched to a gene: 8. Germline loops: CDR1 SGHTA, CDR2 FQGNSA. This CDR3 comprises 15 residues. Here the CDR3 reads CASSPDDRGYSPLHF. The CDR3 region has the DNA TGTGCCAGCAGCCCCGACGACAGGGGTTATTCACCCCTCCACTTT. Supplemented by reference TRBV7-2 and TRBJ1-6, the full variable domain reads GAGVSQSPSNKVTEKGKDVELRCDPISGHTALYWYRQSLGQGLEFLIYFQGNSAPDKSGLPSDRFSAERTGGSVSTLTIQRTQQEDSAVYLCASSPDDRGYSPLHFGNGTRLTVT.